The present TCR beta chain was sequenced within a study of cytomegalovirus exposure and HLA in healthy donors (dated by TCRdb to about 2017). Some background on the complete study: A later analysis indicated that the 90 to 150 validation repertoires were generated on the platform also employed for the 670 or so repertoires of the first cohort. A separate validation cohort of some 130 different subjects was used in addition to the 666-subject first cohort. The study combined high-throughput TCR immunosequencing, statistical association of individual TCRs with disease status, and machine learning to predict cytomegalovirus infection status. The aim of the study was to test whether cataloging public T cell receptors could identify signatures of past pathogen exposure. Broad study findings and their caveats: In vitro tests confirmed that a few of the cytomegalovirus-associated TCR beta chains recognize cytomegalovirus antigens. A later analysis found that TCRs clustered in the first cohort also tended to co-occur in the roughly 120 validation repertoires, with 94% of cluster scores above 0. The authors suggested that the approach could potentially be extended to other disease states and immunological phenotypes. The classifier was reported to diagnose cytomegalovirus status with high specificity and sensitivity in both the original cohort and the validation cohort. A total of fewer than 200 TCR beta chains were listed by the study as associated with cytomegalovirus. Most TCR sequences were seen in very few donors, while some public TCRs were found in many individuals. A later analysis had no HLA typing for the validation cohort, so co-occurrence there was scored across all 130 or so repertoires.

CDR1 and CDR2, per the germline V gene, are SGDLS and YYNGEE. Relative to germline, V is 1 base shorter and J is 6 bases shorter, with 10 bases between their ends. The CDR3 starts with the cysteine, ends with the phenylalanine, and has 13 residues. Just the 39-base CDR3 DNA is kept, in frame starting at base 1. Separate from the approximately 700-subject first cohort, the validation cohort of 95 to 150 subjects was the group to which the donors belonged. The library relied on the immunoSEQ multiplex PCR assay. For the original study's pipeline: To diagnose cytomegalovirus status from the catalog of TCR beta chain sequences, a statistical classification framework was built. The table was pulled from immuneACCESS by TCRdb, which kept in-frame rearrangements only. Such tables lose some clones; where checked, under half of the loss comes from unresolved V genes, and the rest has no known cause. V and J calls and clone size are given by that table; D and trimming were obtained from the DNA. For this sample the table gives more than 85,000 clones, of which over 85% were detected only once. The leading ten clones occupy 0.89% of the sample.

To note about this clone: Its antigen specificity is not known. No base-level quality is on record; no much larger clone is a single base apart.

Specimen: PBMCs. The source of this sequence is a woman aged 18-29 years in good health and CMV-seronegative. The chain employs TRBV9 and TRBJ1-1, and perhaps TRBD1 as D gene, on 6 matching bases. The CDR3 amino acid sequence is: CASSVSGVAEAFF. The sequenced DNA: TGTGCCAGCAGCGTATCAGGGGTCGCTGAAGCTTTCTTT. The full variable domain, with segments outside the CDR3 supplied by the reference TRBV9 and TRBJ1-1 proteins, appears as DSGVTQTPKHLITATGQRVTLRCSPRSGDLSVYWYQQSLDQGLQFLIQYYNGEERAKGNILERFSAQQFPDLHSELNLSSLELGDSALYFCASSVSGVAEAFFGQGTRLTVV.